The T cell receptor (beta chain) under discussion was sequenced for a study of blood T cell repertoires in COVID-19. The CDR3 consists of 15 residues. Germline V CDR1 and CDR2: SGHTA, FQGNSA. Trimming pared 1 base from V and 6 bases from J, leaving 13 bases between. The repertoire was sequenced with immunoSEQ multiplex PCR; TCRdb's copy has only in-frame clones and lacks some. The profile covers some 250,000 clones, with 88% appearing a single time and about 1% taken by the ten largest. Sequenced material: peripheral blood. The receptor was derived from a woman between 35 and 50 years old who had recovered from COVID-19. The chain links TRBV7-2 to TRBJ1-5; D might be TRBD1 (5 bases). This CDR3 is CASSLVGGAGQPQHF. For the CDR3, the DNA is TGTGCCAGCAGCTTAGTAGGCGGGGCTGGTCAGCCCCAGCATTTT.